The entry that follows covers one T cell receptor (beta chain) sequence. This clonotype was recorded at least ten times. The antigen it recognizes is unknown. Qualities for individual bases were not recorded, and no much larger clone is one base off. The library relied on 5' RACE. Sequencing relied on a NextSeq 500. To allow correction of PCR and sequencing errors, the TCR library protocol tagged every TCR cDNA molecule with a unique molecular identifier. The published analysis was carried out like this. TCR identification, UMI-based error correction and CDR3 extraction were performed with Decombinator tools. TCRs above a frequency of 2 per 1,000, corresponding to the top 1% of the tumor frequency distribution, were defined as expanded. Each repertoire was subsampled 100 times to 5,000 TCRs, after which Renyi diversity was computed with the R vegan package. CDR3 similarity networks were constructed using string-kernel similarity of amino acid triplets, with links drawn between CDR3s whose pairwise similarity was above 0.82. TCRdb trimmed the raw reads at Q25, called clones with MiXCR and kept productive beta chains. Each entry merges the rows of one CDR3 protein and shows their most common DNA and genes. What appears here as the V and J calls and clone size reflects TCRdb's work, not the paper's. The sample includes some 38,000 distinct CDR3 sequences, with 7.5% to 8% observed a single time. The ten largest clones add up to under 30% of the sample.

According to the study, the label for this sample's time point signals: sample taken at primary tumor resection. Samples were obtained from about 69 patients with early-stage, untreated non-small cell lung cancer from the lung TRACERx cohort. TCR sequencing used whole RNA extracted from tumor and nontumor lung tissue, or from cryopreserved PBMC samples, without cell sorting. Patients were selected for TCR sequencing only if sufficient RNA was available from at least two tumor regions. CDR1 and CDR2 are read off the germline V gene as LGHNA and YNFKEQ. Trimming takes 5 bases from V and 3 bases from J, and the germline ends sit 16 bases apart. The CDR3 goes from the cysteine to the phenylalanine over 16 residues. The DNA shown is the 48-base CDR3, in frame from base 1. The sample is drawn from a study of spatial heterogeneity in lung cancer (dated by TCRdb to the late 2010s). For the study in its entirety: Beta-chain transcripts were consistently detected in greater numbers than alpha-chain transcripts, which likely reflected higher beta-chain transcript abundance. In non-small cell lung cancer, the study made a quantitative comparison of TCR alpha and beta repertoires among multiple tumor regions, matched nontumor lung and blood. Nonsynonymous mutation counts, determined by whole-exome sequencing of tumor tissue, were related to features of the TCR repertoire. Both alpha and beta chains were TCR-sequenced in around 230 tumor regions, fewer than 80 matched nontumor lung samples and some 56 PBMC samples obtained at surgery. In the raw uncorrected reads, each unique combination of TCR and UMI appeared more than ten times on average.

Overall study results and their limits: Additional single-cell paired TCR alpha and beta sequencing was considered necessary to confirm, at a functional level, the hypothesis that regional TCRs recognize regional mutations. Ubiquitous expanded tumor TCRs showed up in blood more often at tumor resection than at routine follow-up.

The receptor was derived from a male donor with early-stage non-small cell lung cancer. Material: PBMCs, obtained at surgery. The V gene is TRBV4-2 and the J gene is TRBJ2-2; TRBD1 is a weak D gene call, 5 bases matching. CDR3 sequence: CASSGLGQGDTGELFF. The nucleotide sequence is given as TGTGCCAGCAGCGGGCTTGGGCAGGGTGACACCGGGGAGCTGTTTTTT.